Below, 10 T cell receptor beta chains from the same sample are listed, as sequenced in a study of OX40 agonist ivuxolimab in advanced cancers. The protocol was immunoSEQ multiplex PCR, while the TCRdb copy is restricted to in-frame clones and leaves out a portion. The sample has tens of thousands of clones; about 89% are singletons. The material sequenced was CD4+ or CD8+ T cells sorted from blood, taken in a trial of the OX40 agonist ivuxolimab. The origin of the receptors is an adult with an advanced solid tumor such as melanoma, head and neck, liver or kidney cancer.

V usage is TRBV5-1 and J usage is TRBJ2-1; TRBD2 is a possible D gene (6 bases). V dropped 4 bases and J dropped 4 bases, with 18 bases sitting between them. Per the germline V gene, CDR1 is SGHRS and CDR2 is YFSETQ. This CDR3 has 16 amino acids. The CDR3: CASSLVRGGDYNEQFF. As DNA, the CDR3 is TGCGCCAGCAGCCTGGTTCGGGGCGGGGATTACAATGAGCAGTTCTTC.

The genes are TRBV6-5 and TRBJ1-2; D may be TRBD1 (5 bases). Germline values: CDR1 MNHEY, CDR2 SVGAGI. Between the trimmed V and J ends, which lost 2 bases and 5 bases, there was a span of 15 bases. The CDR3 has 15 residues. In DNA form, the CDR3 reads TGTGCCAGCAGTTACCAAGGATCGGGGCGGTATGGCTACACCTTC. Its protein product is CASSYQGSGRYGYTF.

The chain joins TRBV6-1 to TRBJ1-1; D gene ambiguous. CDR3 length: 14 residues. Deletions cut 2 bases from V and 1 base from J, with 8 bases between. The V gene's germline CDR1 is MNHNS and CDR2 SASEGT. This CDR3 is CASSEWAANTEAFF. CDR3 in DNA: TGTGCCAGCAGTGAATGGGCAGCGAACACTGAAGCTTTCTTT.

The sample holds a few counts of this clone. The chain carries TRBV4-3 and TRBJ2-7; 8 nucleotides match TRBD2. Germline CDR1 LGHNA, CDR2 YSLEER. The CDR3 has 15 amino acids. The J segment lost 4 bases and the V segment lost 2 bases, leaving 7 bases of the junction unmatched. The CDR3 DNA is TGCGCCAGCAGCCAATCCGGCGGGGGGAGATACGAGCAGTACTTC. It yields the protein CASSQSGGGRYEQYF.

CDR3 region: CASSYSQGLEAFF. CDR3 bases: TGTGCCAGCAGTTACTCCCAGGGTCTTGAAGCTTTCTTT. This chain links TRBV6-5 with TRBJ1-1; the D gene is possibly TRBD1 (5 bases). In germline, CDR1 is MNHEY, CDR2 SVGAGI. V was cut by 0 bases and J by 7 bases, with 9 bases left in between. The CDR3 runs 13 residues.

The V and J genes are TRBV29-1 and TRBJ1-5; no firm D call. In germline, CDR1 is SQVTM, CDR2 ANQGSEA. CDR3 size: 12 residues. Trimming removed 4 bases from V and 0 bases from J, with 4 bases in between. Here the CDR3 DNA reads TGCAGCGTTGGGGATAGCAATCAGCCCCAGCATTTT. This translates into CSVGDSNQPQHF.

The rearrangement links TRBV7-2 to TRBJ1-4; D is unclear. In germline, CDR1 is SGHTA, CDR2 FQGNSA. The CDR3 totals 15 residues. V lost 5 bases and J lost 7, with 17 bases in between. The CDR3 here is CASSPYLGISEKLFF. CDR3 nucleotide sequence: TGTGCCAGCAGCCCCTACCTGGGGATTTCTGAAAAACTGTTTTTT.

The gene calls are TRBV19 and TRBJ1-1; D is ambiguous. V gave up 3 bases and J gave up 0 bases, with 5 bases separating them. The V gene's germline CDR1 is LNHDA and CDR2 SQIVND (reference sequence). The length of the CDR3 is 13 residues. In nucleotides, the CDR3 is TGTGCCAGTAGTATTCAGGTGAACACTGAAGCTTTCTTT. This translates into CASSIQVNTEAFF.

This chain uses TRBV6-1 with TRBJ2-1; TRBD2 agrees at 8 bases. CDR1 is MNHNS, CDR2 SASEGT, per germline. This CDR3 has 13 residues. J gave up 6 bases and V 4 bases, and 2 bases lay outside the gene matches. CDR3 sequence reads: CASSVGLGNEQFF. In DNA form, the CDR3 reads TGTGCCAGCAGTGTGGGACTAGGCAATGAGCAGTTCTTC.

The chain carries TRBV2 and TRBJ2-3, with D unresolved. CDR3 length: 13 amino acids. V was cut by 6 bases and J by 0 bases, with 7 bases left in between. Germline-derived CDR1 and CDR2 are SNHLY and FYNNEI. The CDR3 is CASRQLSTDTQYF. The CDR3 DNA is TGTGCCAGCAGACAGCTGAGCACAGATACGCAGTATTTT.